A single sample is the source of the 11 T cell receptor beta chains below, sequenced in a study of a mutant IDH1 vaccine in newly diagnosed glioma. Time point here: week 35, safety follow-up. With topical imiquimod, each dose of the vaccine consisted of 300 ug of mutant IDH1 20-mer peptide. Clones were read by immunoSEQ multiplex PCR, and TCRdb kept only the in-frame ones, dropping some. The sample has around 44,000 clones, approximately 79% seen once. These receptors' antigens are unknown. The specimen comprised PBMCs, sampled from a glioma patient whose treatment included an IDH1 peptide vaccine. Receptor source: a man between 35 and 55 years old with glioma.

The CDR3 nucleotides are TGTGCCAGCAGCTTGGTGTCGGTTGGAGCAGCTAACTATGGCTACACCTTC. As protein: CASSLVSVGAANYGYTF. The chain recombines TRBV5-4 with TRBJ1-2; D gene ambiguous. Trimming pared 0 bases from V and 0 bases from J, leaving 15 bases between. Germline V CDR1 and CDR2: SGHNT, YYREEE (reference sequence). The CDR3 runs 17 residues.

The rearrangement joins TRBV7-8 to TRBJ2-5; either TRBD1 or TRBD2 may fit D (5 bases each). Germline values: CDR1 SGHVS, CDR2 FQNEAQ. V was shortened by 4 bases and J by 1 base, with 13 bases between the two germline ends. CDR3 length: 15 amino acids. The CDR3: CASSWGAGSQETQYF. Here the CDR3 DNA reads TGTGCCAGCAGCTGGGGCGCAGGGAGCCAAGAGACCCAGTACTTC.

The chain couples TRBV6-5 to TRBJ2-5; no firm D call. This CDR3 spans 13 amino acids. CDR1 is MNHEY, CDR2 SVGAGI, per germline. Trimming shortened V by 0 bases and J by 1 base, and 3 bases separated the two germline ends. CDR3 residues: CASSYSTQETQYF. As DNA, the CDR3 is TGTGCCAGCAGTTACTCGACCCAAGAGACCCAGTACTTC.

This chain uses TRBV5-1 with TRBJ1-4; D perhaps matches TRBD1 (5 bases). The CDR3 covers 14 residues. V was cut by 5 bases and J by 0 bases, with 8 bases left in between. The V gene's germline CDR1 is SGHRS and CDR2 YFSETQ. The CDR3 protein is CASRRTSTNEKLFF. The CDR3 nucleotides read TGCGCCAGCAGGCGGACATCAACTAATGAAAAACTGTTTTTT.

This chain uses TRBV10-3 with TRBJ1-5, with D perhaps matching TRBD1 (5 bases). From germline, CDR1 is ENHRY and CDR2 SYGVKD. V lost 10 bases to trimming and J lost 0 bases, with 10 bases between them. This CDR3 has 13 residues. In DNA, the CDR3 is TGTGCCAACGGACAAGGTAGCAATCAGCCCCAGCATTTT. The encoded protein is CANGQGSNQPQHF.

The chain combines TRBV5-6 with TRBJ1-5; a possible D gene is TRBD1 (5 bases). This CDR3 spans 16 amino acids. V was pared by 0 bases and J by 2 bases, with 12 bases between. In germline, CDR1 is SGHDT, CDR2 YYEEEE. CDR3: CASSLGGGFGNQPQHF. The CDR3 coding sequence is TGTGCCAGCAGCTTGGGGGGGGGTTTCGGCAATCAGCCCCAGCATTTT.

The V and J genes are TRBV2 and TRBJ2-5; TRBD1 aligns across 9 bases. V trimming: 6 bases; J trimming: 0 bases; junction bases outside the gene matches: 2. The CDR3 has 14 amino acids. CDR1 is SNHLY, CDR2 FYNNEI, per germline. The CDR3 reads CASRGTGNQETQYF. In DNA, the CDR3 is TGTGCCAGCAGGGGGACAGGGAACCAAGAGACCCAGTACTTC. The whole variable domain, remainder taken from reference TRBV2 and TRBJ2-5, is EPEVTQTPSHQVTQMGQEVILRCVPISNHLYFYWYRQILGQKVEFLVSFYNNEISEKSEIFDDQFSVERPDGSNFTLKIRSTKLEDSAMYFCASRGTGNQETQYFGPGTRLLVL.

The chain couples TRBV11-3 to TRBJ2-2, with D unclear. This CDR3 has 13 amino acids. The germline gives CDR1 SGHNT, CDR2 YENEEA. Trimming took off 3 bases at V and 4 bases at J, with 6 bases between the two ends. The CDR3 is CASSFEVTGELFF. CDR3 bases: TGTGCCAGCAGCTTCGAGGTCACCGGGGAGCTGTTTTTT.

This clone was counted a few times. V and J are TRBV18 and TRBJ1-2; 8 bases align to TRBD1. From germline, CDR1 is KGHSH and CDR2 LQKENI. The CDR3 length is 14 residues. V was clipped by 6 bases and J by 6 bases; unmatched bases: 9. CDR3 sequence reads: CASSGGAGGNGYTF. CDR3 bases: TGTGCCAGCTCCGGCGGGGCAGGGGGCAATGGCTACACCTTC.

A note on this clone: The same CDR3 also results from other DNA sequences found in this sample. CDR3 in amino acids: CASSHTRNYGYTF. In DNA form, the CDR3 reads TGTGCCAGCAGCCACACGAGAAACTATGGCTACACCTTC. The genes are TRBV14 and TRBJ1-2; D remains ambiguous. The CDR3 covers 13 residues. Germline CDR1 and CDR2: SGHDN and FVKESK. Trimming stripped 3 bases from V and 2 bases from J, with 7 bases between.

The chain couples TRBV6-4 to TRBJ2-1, with D possibly matching TRBD2 (6 bases). Germline V gives CDR1 MRHNA, CDR2 SNTAGT. The CDR3 sequence is 13 residues long. Trimming pared 4 bases from V and 3 bases from J, leaving 7 bases between. CDR3 amino acids: CASSGLVYNEQFF. The CDR3, as DNA: TGTGCCAGCAGTGGACTAGTCTACAATGAGCAGTTCTTC.